Described below is a single TCR beta chain sequence and its context. This clone was observed a single time. No antigen is known for it. No much larger clonotype is one base removed from it; base qualities were not supplied. Reading the germline V gene gives CDR1 SGDLS and CDR2 YYNGEE. V is clipped by 6 bases and J by 0 bases, and the sequence between their germline boundaries is 12 bases long. CDR3 length: 15 amino acids, cysteine to phenylalanine. This entry keeps only the CDR3 DNA: 45 bases, framed from base 1. This sample was included in a study of blood T cell repertoires in COVID-19 (dated by TCRdb to about 2020). About the investigation overall: The collaborator samples originated in the United States, Italy and Spain and spanned the acute and convalescent phases of COVID-19. The sample metadata nearly always contained a de-identified subject ID, COVID-19 status, age in years and sex. The samples were drawn from two sources: the first 160 participants of the ongoing ImmuneRACE study, and 1,200 or so subjects contributed by 6 global collaborators. A freely available public database, intended as a resource for researchers studying the immune response to SARS-CoV-2, is where the repertoires were released. Where available, HLA class I and class II types were obtained from metadata supplied by the sample provider rather than from assay-based typing. The material from the prospective study consisted of cDNA or gDNA derived from T cells, B-cell-depleted T cells, or PBMCs. Subjects who had been exposed to COVID-19, were actively infected with it, or had recovered from it provided the deeply sampled blood TCRbeta repertoires that made up the dataset. The investigation overall reported the following: Clinical and demographic metadata were provided uncurated, with the amount varying by source and participant.

TCRbeta CDR3 regions were amplified from genomic DNA using the immunoSEQ Assay, a bias-controlled multiplex PCR. In the source study's methods: Nucleated cell counts per sample were estimated from amplification of reference gene primers within the assay. Sequence reads were collapsed and filtered to measure the absolute abundance of every unique TCRbeta CDR3 rearrangement. For each sample, productive Simpson clonality was calculated as the square root of Simpson's diversity index across productive rearrangements. TCRdb mirrors the immuneACCESS table, restricted to in-frame sequences. Some clones are absent from its copies; in checked studies, under half trace to an unresolved V gene, and the reason for the others is unknown. The DNA gave D and trimming, while V, J and clone size come from that table. Present in this sample are 50,000 or so clones, almost 90% of which were seen just once. Around 13% of the sample is held by the ten biggest clonotypes.

Each collaborating institution followed its own protocols to collect whole blood in K2EDTA tubes. For TCRbeta analysis, collaborators shipped samples as frozen whole blood, isolated PBMCs, or DNA extracted from either of those sample types. This TCR derives from a man in his sixties with active COVID-19. The sequence is built from TRBV9 and TRBJ2-2, and TRBD1 may be the D gene, going by 6 matching bases. The sequenced sample consisted of peripheral blood. The CDR3 protein sequence reads: CASNPGVANTGELFF. The DNA reads as follows: TGTGCCAGCAACCCAGGGGTAGCGAACACCGGGGAGCTGTTTTTT.